These 16 T cell receptor beta chains were sequenced from one sample in a study of blood T cell repertoires in COVID-19. Some clones are missing from TCRdb's copy, which holds only in-frame ones; the method was immunoSEQ multiplex PCR. The table lists fewer than 300,000 clones, about 68% of them singletons. Sequenced material: peripheral blood. The source of these receptors is an elderly woman with acute or convalescent COVID-19.

The rearrangement links TRBV7-6 to TRBJ1-2, with 8 bases identical to TRBD1. After removal of 2 bases from V and 5 bases from J, the junction contained 16 bases not matched to a gene. Germline lookup yields CDR1 SGHVS and CDR2 FNYEAQ. The CDR3 runs 18 residues. CDR3 region: CASSLPAGQGAFWYGYTF. CDR3 DNA: TGTGCCAGCAGCTTACCCGCCGGGCAGGGGGCATTTTGGTATGGCTACACCTTC.

This chain uses TRBV6-6 with TRBJ1-6, with D possibly being TRBD1 (5 bases). The CDR3 runs 13 residues. Germline V gene data show CDR1 as MNHNY and CDR2 as SVGAGI (reference sequence). The V end was cut by 0 bases, the J end by 14 bases, with 11 bases between. The CDR3 reads CASSYSGGGALHF. CDR3 DNA: TGTGCCAGCAGTTACTCGGGGGGGGGAGCCCTCCACTTT.

The CDR3 region has the DNA TGTGCCAGTAGTATAAGGAACAGGGACACTGAAGCTTTCTTT. Amino acid sequence: CASSIRNRDTEAFF. The chain has TRBV19 and TRBJ1-1, with D possibly TRBD1 on 6 matching bases. The CDR3 is 14 residues long. Trimming shortened V by 2 bases and J by 3 bases, and 10 bases separated the two germline ends. CDR1 LNHDA and CDR2 SQIVND come from the germline V gene (reference sequence).

The gene calls are TRBV10-3 and TRBJ2-6; possible D gene TRBD2, 5 bases. CDR1 is ENHRY, CDR2 SYGVKD, per germline. This CDR3 comprises 18 residues. Trimming took off 6 bases at V and 0 bases at J, with 18 bases between the two ends. This CDR3 is CAISTGPRSGSGANVLTF. CDR3 bases: TGTGCCATCAGCACCGGGCCCCGGAGCGGCTCTGGGGCCAACGTCCTGACTTTC.

The chain joins TRBV12-5 to TRBJ1-1; D remains ambiguous. CDR1 is LGHNT, CDR2 FRNRAP, per germline. The CDR3 contains 12 residues. Trimming cost V 7 bases and J 3 bases, with 9 bases left between them. CDR3 protein: CASARTDTEAFF. CDR3 in DNA: TGTGCTAGTGCGAGGACTGACACTGAAGCTTTCTTT.

The chain combines TRBV9 with TRBJ1-1; D perhaps matches TRBD1 (5 bases). This CDR3 contains 15 residues. The V gene lost 0 bases and the J gene lost 3 bases, with 12 bases spanning the gap. CDR1 SGDLS and CDR2 YYNGEE come from the germline V gene. The DNA of the CDR3 is TGTGCCAGCAGCGTAGCCGCGGTGGGGCACACTGAAGCTTTCTTT. Amino acid sequence: CASSVAAVGHTEAFF.

The J gene is TRBJ2-7, the V gene TRBV7-2, with 7 bases that match TRBD1. V gave up 1 base and J gave up 6 bases; unmatched junction bases: 9. Per germline, CDR1 SGHTA and CDR2 FQGNSA. There are 15 residues in the CDR3. CDR3 DNA sequence: TGTGCCAGCAGCTTAGGTACAGGGGCGCGTTTCGAGCAGTACTTC. As protein: CASSLGTGARFEQYF.

This chain joins TRBV7-9 and TRBJ1-6; a possible D gene is TRBD1 (5 bases). The CDR3 totals 15 residues. Germline V lookup: CDR1 SEHNR, CDR2 FQNEAQ (reference sequence). V lost 5 bases and J lost 6, with 14 bases in between. The CDR3 DNA is TGTGCCAGCAGCCCACAGCAGGGCCCTAATTCACCCCTCCACTTT. Translated: CASSPQQGPNSPLHF.

CDR3 sequence reads: CASSLSRSSYEQYF. As DNA, the CDR3 is TGTGCCAGCAGTCTCTCTAGGAGCTCCTACGAGCAGTACTTC. V is TRBV2 and J is TRBJ2-7; D unclear. CDR3 length equals 14 residues. Trimming removed 5 bases at V and 0 bases at J, with 11 bases between. The germline V gene encodes CDR1 SNHLY and CDR2 FYNNEI.

The J gene is TRBJ2-3, the V gene TRBV4-1, with TRBD1 matching 7 bases. The V gene end was trimmed by 5 bases and the J gene end by 3 bases; junction bases not matched to a gene: 11. The CDR3 covers 16 residues. Germline V CDR1 and CDR2: MGHRA, YSYEKL. The CDR3 region is CASSSNKGAKTDTQYF. The CDR3 nucleotides are TGCGCCAGCAGCTCAAACAAGGGGGCGAAGACAGATACGCAGTATTTT.

The rearrangement uses TRBV19 and TRBJ1-1; no clear D. This CDR3 is built from 16 residues. Between the trimmed V and J ends, which lost 5 bases and 3 bases, there was a span of 19 bases. Germline values: CDR1 LNHDA, CDR2 SQIVND (reference sequence). The CDR3 DNA reads TGTGCCAGTAGTCCCCGACGGGTCCTCGGCGACACTGAAGCTTTCTTT. It translates to CASSPRRVLGDTEAFF.

The chain combines TRBV5-4 with TRBJ2-2, with D possibly being TRBD2 (6 bases). The CDR3 contains 14 residues. Deletions cut 0 bases from V and 4 bases from J, with 7 bases between. CDR1 is SGHNT and CDR2 is YYREEE in the germline V gene (reference sequence). CDR3: CASSLVSGTGELFF. In DNA, the CDR3 is TGTGCCAGCAGCTTGGTTAGCGGCACCGGGGAGCTGTTTTTT.

J is TRBJ2-3 and V is TRBV19, with 9 nucleotides matching TRBD2. The germline gives CDR1 LNHDA, CDR2 SQIVND (reference sequence). V shed 7 bases, J shed 6 bases, and the junction held 5 bases outside the gene matches. The CDR3 sequence is 13 residues long. The CDR3 spells CASTERGADTQYF. CDR3 DNA sequence: TGTGCCAGTACGGAGCGGGGGGCGGATACGCAGTATTTT.

This clone showed up just a few times. This chain joins TRBV29-1 and TRBJ2-5; D might be TRBD1 (5 bases). The CDR3 has 15 amino acids. The germline CDR1 and CDR2 sequences are SQVTM and ANQGSEA. Trimming stripped 6 bases from V and 2 bases from J, with 19 bases between. CDR3 in amino acids: CSVTKWTPKQETQYF. As DNA, the CDR3 is TGCAGCGTCACCAAATGGACACCGAAACAAGAGACCCAGTACTTC.

The chain couples TRBV10-2 to TRBJ2-2, with D tentatively TRBD1 (6 bases). V shed 8 bases and J shed 6 bases, with 22 bases lying between them. The CDR3 spans 16 residues. The germline V gene encodes CDR1 WSHSY and CDR2 SAAADI. DNA of the CDR3: TGCGCCAGCTCTTTGACCCGGACAGACCCCCCCGGGGAGCTGTTTTTT. Translated: CASSLTRTDPPGELFF.

The chain links TRBV7-2 to TRBJ2-7; 9 positions agree with TRBD1. The length of the CDR3 is 15 residues. V dropped 5 bases and J dropped 3; count of bases not matched to a gene: 8. CDR1 is SGHTA, CDR2 FQGNSA, per germline. CDR3 coding DNA: TGTGCCAGCAGCACACAGGGGGCCCACTTCTACGAGCAGTACTTC. Residues: CASSTQGAHFYEQYF.